Listed here is a single TCR beta chain. Which antigen it targets is not known. Base qualities are not recorded, but no much larger clone differs from it by a single base. The data derive from a study of cytomegalovirus exposure and HLA in healthy donors (dated by TCRdb to the late 2010s). Regarding the study in general: An earlier analysis of several hundred of the donors reported around 280 Gb of sequence data and around 110 million unique TCR beta sequences obtained from about 179 million T cells. Roughly 300 gigabases of sequencing data and around 80 million unique TCR sequences made up an early release that covered some 640 HLA-typed donors. The genetic ancestry cluster associated with self-reported Caucasian donors included 81% of the approximately 410 genotyped donors. The study was designed to test whether signatures of past pathogen exposure could be identified by cataloging public T cell receptors. The T cell repertoires of roughly 660 subjects were profiled by immunosequencing and related to cytomegalovirus serostatus. Besides the first cohort of 500 to 700 subjects, a separate validation cohort made up of 120 or so different subjects was used. The study combined high-throughput TCR immunosequencing, statistical association of individual TCRs with disease status, and machine learning to predict cytomegalovirus infection status. A later analysis re-analyzed previously published TCR beta repertoires from approximately 670 donors and added high-resolution HLA genotyping to study TCR occurrence patterns. Rather than using new phenotypic data, the later analysis identified candidate immune exposures from TCR beta sequences and from how often those sequences occurred across donors. In an earlier analysis of roughly 580 of the donors, high-throughput TCR beta sequencing was used to judge whether each TCR beta V gene segment behaved as functional or pseudogenic. Donor age, sex, ethnicity and CMV serostatus were compiled alongside the repertoire data. In a later genetic analysis, genome-wide SNP genotypes for about three fifths of the 666 donors were used, and that subset was treated as a discovery cohort. Every discovery cohort repertoire had been produced on one sequencing platform. HLA typing covered class I and class II loci at four-digit resolution. Typing coverage varied by locus: about 620-630 donors for A, B, C, DRB1 and DQB1; approximately 560 for DQA1; over 600 for DPA1; around 490 for DPB1. Several DR-DQ haplotypes were handled as single units for association and clustering because linkage in the cohort was strong. Among about 360 genotyped donors of the cohort, an average of around 240,000 unique TCR beta nucleotide sequences were sequenced per donor, around a sixth of them non-productive. Results and caveats for the whole study, not just this receptor: In a later analysis, about 17,000 TCR beta sequences were associated with specific HLA alleles at a false discovery rate of 0.05. In both the original and validation cohorts, the classifier was reported to diagnose cytomegalovirus status with high specificity and sensitivity. Because some donors lacked HLA typing at each locus, the association tests relied only on the typed subset. According to the authors, the approach could potentially be generalized to other disease states and immunological phenotypes. Compared with the approximately 720-donor mean, donors in an Asian-associated ancestry cluster had fewer N-insertions in productive TCRs, according to a later genetic analysis. Correlated functional status among segregating V segments might be attributable to linkage disequilibrium, but an unknown experimental factor could not be ruled out. When HLA alleles, especially DR and DQ, strongly co-occurred, attributing TCR associations to individual alleles was difficult. In vitro tests confirmed that a few of the cytomegalovirus-associated TCR beta chains recognize cytomegalovirus antigens. Some IMGT-functional V segments, including TRBV6-2 and TRBV6-3, could not be distinguished by the 87-base-pair reads and were therefore excluded. CMV serostatus was the only immune exposure information available for the cohort. Because counts were too low, some 17 rarely observed V segments, including chromosome 9 orphons, were left out of the earlier analysis of roughly 600 of the donors. Sequencing depth was assumed to be roughly uniform across donors in the presence/absence analyses, though that assumption may not hold. Most TCR sequences were seen in very few donors, while some public TCRs were found in many individuals. In a later analysis, HLA-associated TCR beta chains were found to be more clonally expanded and to have lower generation probabilities than equally common non-associated chains. Only TCR beta chains were sequenced in this cohort, and the absence of alpha or paired-chain data limited detectable features. In an earlier analysis of 587 of the donors, most TCR beta V segments appeared in productive rearrangements about 87% or about 30% of the time, broadly matching IMGT annotations. A further reported finding was that TCR beta sequences accurately predicted the HLA-A and HLA-B alleles for most subjects in the first cohort. The study listed 164 TCR beta chains as associated with cytomegalovirus. A later analysis found that most CMV-associated TCR beta chains appeared HLA-restricted, with HLA associations seemingly driven largely by CMV exposure. An association between a missense DCLRE1C variant and V-gene and J-gene trimming of TCR beta chains was found in a later genetic analysis and replicated in an independent cohort. A cluster of highly shared sequence variants was judged likely to represent a technical artifact of the sequencing pipeline. A later analysis reported that several top co-occurrence clusters appeared linked to parvovirus B19, influenza, CMV and Epstein-Barr virus. According to a later analysis, TCR association rates differed among HLA loci, with DRB1 alleles showing the most associated TCRs and HLA-C alleles showing the fewest.

The germline V gene supplies CDR1 MNHEY and CDR2 SVGAGI. Taken from cysteine to phenylalanine, the CDR3 has 13 residues. The entry retains the CDR3 DNA only, 39 bases that are in frame from base 1. The junction shows trimming of 8 bases on V and 4 bases on J, plus 15 bases between the germline ends. The cohort consisted of more than 650 healthy bone marrow donors. At the time of sampling, all cohort members were nominally healthy, though unrecorded immune exposures were likely present. The donor tested CMV seropositive and was one of the 289 seropositive cohort members. Each donor provided a peripheral blood sample, and peripheral blood mononuclear cells were used for TCR beta sequencing. Genomic DNA extraction from the blood cell samples was performed with the Qiagen DNeasy Blood Extraction Kit. The method behind the library was the immunoSEQ multiplex PCR assay. For the multiplex PCR, a mixture combining 60 forward primers for TCR Vbeta segments and 13 reverse primers for TCR Jbeta segments was used. The CDR3 region of rearranged TCR beta genes was amplified from genomic DNA with a multiplex PCR assay. The Illumina HiSeq System was used to sequence the amplified TCR beta libraries as 87-base-pair reads. For the original study's pipeline: A later analysis counted 65 million to 90 million unique TCR beta chains across the 600 to 850 repertoires, and some 12 million of these chains were shared by at least two donors. Raw reads were error-corrected and collapsed into unique sequences with a nearest-neighbor algorithm that merged closely related sequences to remove PCR and sequencing errors. V, D and J gene segments were assigned by aligning CDR3 sequences to IMGT reference sequences. For a sequence to be retained, a match of at least six nucleotides was required to both a V gene segment and a J gene segment. A rearrangement was called productive if the CDR3 had no stop codons and remained in frame with V and J, and every other rearrangement was called non-productive. Following IMGT convention, CDR3 was defined as the stretch from the second conserved V-encoded cysteine up to the conserved J-encoded phenylalanine. The earlier analysis of 587 of the donors excluded any sequence lacking an unambiguous match to a single V gene segment. An earlier analysis of several hundred of the donors called V segments functional above 56.7% productive rearrangements and segregating when the between-donor standard deviation exceeded 5%. A statistical classification framework was built for diagnosing cytomegalovirus status from the catalog of TCR beta chain sequences. V and J gene assignment, in a later analysis, came from comparing TCR nucleotide sequences with IMGT/GENE-DB human TR gene sequences. In a later analysis, CDR3 sequences and most-parsimonious VDJ recombination scenarios were assigned using the TCRdist pipeline. In a later analysis, every TCR beta chain was defined by the combination of its CDR3 amino acid sequence and its V-gene family, and reads without a unique V-gene family were dropped. In a later analysis, approximately 590 highly shared, low-generation-probability nucleotide sequences were removed to address suspected cross-contamination and a sequencing artifact. In a later analysis, a clonal expansion index for each public chain was calculated from normalized within-repertoire ranks of inferred template counts. A later analysis computed generation probabilities with a VDJ recombination model fitted to out-of-frame rearrangements, and checked the results against IGoR. Hypergeometric tests were used in a later analysis to score TCR-TCR, TCR-HLA and TCR-CMV co-occurrence, with a repertoire-size bias correction applied to the TCR pairs. In a later analysis, false discovery rates were estimated by permuting HLA or CMV assignments 20 times. In a later analysis, co-occurring TCRs were grouped using DBSCAN, and TCRdist sequence similarity was added for clustering within HLA-allele-positive subsets. Repertoires with fewer than 30,000 or more than 120,000 public chains were left out of co-occurrence clustering, as were roughly five repertoires with anomalous nucleotide sharing. As stored in TCRdb, this immuneACCESS dataset retains in-frame rearrangements with V and J assigned. A fraction of the clones does not appear; measured against another copy, unresolved V genes explain less than half of the discrepancy, and the remainder lacks a known reason. The DNA gave D and trimming, while V, J and clone size come from that table. This sample has about 140,000 clones in its table, and 70% to 85% of those were observed once. Around 1.5% of the sample comes from the top ten.

Recombination connected TRBV6-5 to TRBJ2-7; possibly the D gene is TRBD2, per 6 matching bases. The receptor was derived from a man aged 25 to 40 in good health and CMV-seropositive. The sequenced sample was PBMCs. CDR3 region: CASQRADMYEQYF. The DNA sequence reads TGTGCCAGCCAGCGGGCGGATATGTACGAGCAGTACTTC.